The clone carrying this TCR beta chain was seen many times. Its antigen is unidentified. Stated time point: sample taken at primary tumor resection. Every cDNA TCR molecule received its own unique molecular identifier. One entry per CDR3 protein, called by TCRdb with MiXCR from the 5' RACE reads. The sample holds 24,000 or so distinct CDR3 sequences, around 8.5% seen once. These data originate in a study of spatial heterogeneity in lung cancer. The study's findings and limits: For expanded intratumoral alpha and beta TCRs, counts tracked tumor mutation counts.

V lost 0 bases, J lost 7 bases, and 15 bases lay in between. Per the germline V gene, CDR1 is MNHEY and CDR2 is SVGAGI. The CDR3 has 16 residues. The receptor's source is a male donor with early-stage non-small cell lung cancer. This chain joins TRBV6-5 and TRBJ1-4, with D maybe TRBD1 (6 bases). The sequences come from lung tumor tissue, collected at surgery. The CDR3 DNA follows: TGTGCCAGCAGTTACTCGATCAGGGGAGGGTCTGAAAAACTGTTTTTT. It codes for CASSYSIRGGSEKLFF.